The 5 T cell receptor beta chains below come from one sample, sequenced in a study of human T cells and chemical hapten exposure. Time point: patch test 3, about 24 weeks after DPC sensitization. Noted treatment: therapeutic diphenylcyclopropenone sensitization with weekly scalp DPC. TCRdb re-derived calls from the RACE reads in MiXCR, one entry per CDR3 protein. The sample lists 100,000 or so distinct CDR3 sequences, about 34% seen once, with 2.5% to 3% in the top ten. The input for sequencing was whole blood, taken in connection with sensitization to the hapten diphenylcyclopropenone (DPC). Receptors originate from a man aged 35 to 55 with alopecia areata. Some clones in this sample may be carry-over from other donors' samples.

There are a few counts of this clonotype. The chain carries TRBV24-1 and TRBJ2-7; TRBD2 matches 10 bases. CDR1 is KGHDR, CDR2 SFDVKD, per germline. The CDR3 contains 16 residues. The V segment lost 1 base and the J segment 0 bases; nucleotides outside the gene matches: 2. The CDR3 bases are TGTGCCACCAGTGATTTCTCTAGCGGGAGCTCCTACGAGCAGTACGTC. It is translated as CATSDFSSGSSYEQYV.

The J gene is TRBJ1-1, the V gene TRBV6-6; D uncertain. Trimming removed 7 bases at V and 8 bases at J, with 14 bases between. This CDR3 region has 12 residues. Germline V gives CDR1 MNHNY, CDR2 SVGAGI (reference sequence). This CDR3 reads CASTFAKREAFF. The CDR3 DNA follows: TGTGCCAGCACCTTTGCCAAGAGGGAAGCTTTCTTT.

This chain uses TRBV6-2 or TRBV6-3 with TRBJ2-7; 7 nucleotides align to TRBD2. V was clipped by 2 bases and J by 5 bases; unmatched bases: 12. The length of the CDR3 is 16 residues. Germline CDR1 MNHEY, CDR2 SVGEGT. The CDR3 bases are TGTGCCAGCAGTTACGAGCGGGGACCTGTTGTGAACGAGCAGTACGTC. Translating gives CASSYERGPVVNEQYV.

The V call is TRBV4-3, the J call TRBJ2-3, with TRBD2 as a possible D gene (6 bases). Germline CDR1 LGHNA, CDR2 YSLEER. V lost 0 bases to trimming and J lost 4 bases, with 8 bases between them. This CDR3 has 14 residues. CDR3 residues: CASSQDPGADTQYF. The CDR3 DNA sequence: TGCGCCAGCAGCCAAGATCCGGGAGCAGATACGCAGTATTTT.

The chain is built from TRBV10-3 and TRBJ2-3; TRBD2 matches at 7 bases. The CDR3 spans 13 residues. The V gene end was trimmed by 8 bases and the J gene end by 5 bases; junction bases not matched to a gene: 7. Germline CDR1 reads ENHRY; CDR2 reads SYGVKD. DNA of the CDR3: TGTGCCATCGGACGGGCTAGCGGAGATACGCAGTATTTT. Translated: CAIGRASGDTQYF.